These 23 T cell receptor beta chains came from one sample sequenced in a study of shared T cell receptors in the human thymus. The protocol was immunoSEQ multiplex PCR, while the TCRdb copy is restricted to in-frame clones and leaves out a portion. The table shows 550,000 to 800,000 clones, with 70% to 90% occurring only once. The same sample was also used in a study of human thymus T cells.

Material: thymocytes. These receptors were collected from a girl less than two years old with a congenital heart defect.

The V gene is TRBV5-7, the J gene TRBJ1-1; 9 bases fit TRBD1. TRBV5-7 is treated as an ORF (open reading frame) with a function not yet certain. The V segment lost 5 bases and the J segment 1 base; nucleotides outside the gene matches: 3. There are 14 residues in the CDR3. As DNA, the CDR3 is TGTGCCAGCAGGCTGGGACAGGGGAACACTGAAGCTTTCTTT. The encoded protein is CASRLGQGNTEAFF.

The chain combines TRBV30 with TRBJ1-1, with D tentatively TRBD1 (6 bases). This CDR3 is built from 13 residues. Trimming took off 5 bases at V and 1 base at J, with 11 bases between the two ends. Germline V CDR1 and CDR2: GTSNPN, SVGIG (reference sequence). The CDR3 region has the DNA TGTGCCTGGTGGACAGTTACGAACACTGAAGCTTTCTTT. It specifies CAWWTVTNTEAFF.

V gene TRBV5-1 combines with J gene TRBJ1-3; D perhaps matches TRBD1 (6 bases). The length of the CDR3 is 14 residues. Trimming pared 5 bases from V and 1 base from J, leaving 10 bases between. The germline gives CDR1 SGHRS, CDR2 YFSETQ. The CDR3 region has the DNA TGCGCCAGCAGACCAACAGGGTCTGGAAACACCATATATTTT. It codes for CASRPTGSGNTIYF.

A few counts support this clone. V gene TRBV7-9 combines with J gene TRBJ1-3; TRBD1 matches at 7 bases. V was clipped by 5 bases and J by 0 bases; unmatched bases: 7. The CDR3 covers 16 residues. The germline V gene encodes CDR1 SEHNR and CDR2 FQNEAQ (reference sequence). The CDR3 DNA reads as TGTGCCAGCAGCCTCACGGACAGGAACTCTGGAAACACCATATATTTT. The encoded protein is CASSLTDRNSGNTIYF.

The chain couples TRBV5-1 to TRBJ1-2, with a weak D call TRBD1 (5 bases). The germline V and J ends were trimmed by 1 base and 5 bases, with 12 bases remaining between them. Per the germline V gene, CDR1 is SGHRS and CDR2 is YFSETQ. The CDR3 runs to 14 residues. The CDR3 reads CASSLWQEGYGYTF. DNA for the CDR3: TGCGCCAGCAGCTTGTGGCAGGAGGGGTATGGCTACACCTTC.

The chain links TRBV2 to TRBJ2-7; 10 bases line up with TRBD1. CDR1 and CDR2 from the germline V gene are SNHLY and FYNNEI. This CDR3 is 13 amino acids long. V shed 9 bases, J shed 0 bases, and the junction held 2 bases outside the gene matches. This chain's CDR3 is CASGTGDSYEQYF. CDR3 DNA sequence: TGTGCCAGTGGGACAGGGGACTCCTACGAGCAGTACTTC.

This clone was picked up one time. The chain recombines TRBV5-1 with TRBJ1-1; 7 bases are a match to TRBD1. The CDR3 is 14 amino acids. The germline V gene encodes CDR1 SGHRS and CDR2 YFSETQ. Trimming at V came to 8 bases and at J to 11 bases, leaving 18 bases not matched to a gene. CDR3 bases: TGCGCCAGTCCCCACAATAAACAGGGGCCGGGGGCTTTCTTT. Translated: CASPHNKQGPGAFF.

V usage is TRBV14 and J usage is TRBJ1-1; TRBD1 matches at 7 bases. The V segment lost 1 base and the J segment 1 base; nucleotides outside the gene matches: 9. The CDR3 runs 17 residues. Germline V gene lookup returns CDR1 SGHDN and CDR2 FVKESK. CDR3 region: CASSQVKHRGKNTEAFF. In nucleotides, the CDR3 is TGTGCCAGCAGCCAAGTCAAGCACAGGGGTAAGAACACTGAAGCTTTCTTT.

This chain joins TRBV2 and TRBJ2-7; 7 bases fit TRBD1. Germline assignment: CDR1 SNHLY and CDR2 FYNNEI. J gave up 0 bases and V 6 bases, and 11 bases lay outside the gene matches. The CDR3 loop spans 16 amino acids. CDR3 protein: CASSPSLWDSSYEQYF. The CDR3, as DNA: TGTGCCAGCAGCCCCTCGTTGTGGGACAGCTCCTACGAGCAGTACTTC.

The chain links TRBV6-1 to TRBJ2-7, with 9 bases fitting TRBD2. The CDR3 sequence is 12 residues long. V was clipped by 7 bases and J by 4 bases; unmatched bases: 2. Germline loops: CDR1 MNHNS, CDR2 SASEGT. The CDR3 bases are TGTGCCAGCATAGCGGGGGTGTACGAGCAGTACTTC. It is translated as CASIAGVYEQYF.

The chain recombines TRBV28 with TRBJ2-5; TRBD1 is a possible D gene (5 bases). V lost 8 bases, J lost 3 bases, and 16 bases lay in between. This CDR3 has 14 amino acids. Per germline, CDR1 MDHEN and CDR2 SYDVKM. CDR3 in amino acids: CASQNDDSKETQYF. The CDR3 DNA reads TGTGCCAGCCAAAATGACGACAGTAAAGAGACCCAGTACTTC.

The CDR3 reads CAISESSHRGYGYTF. CDR3 coding DNA: TGTGCCATCAGTGAGTCGAGCCATAGGGGCTATGGCTACACCTTC. The rearrangement uses TRBV10-3 and TRBJ1-2; D possibly corresponds to TRBD1 (5 bases). With 0 bases removed from V and 4 bases from J, the gap between germline ends came to 12 bases. Germline V lookup: CDR1 ENHRY, CDR2 SYGVKD. The length of the CDR3 is 15 residues.

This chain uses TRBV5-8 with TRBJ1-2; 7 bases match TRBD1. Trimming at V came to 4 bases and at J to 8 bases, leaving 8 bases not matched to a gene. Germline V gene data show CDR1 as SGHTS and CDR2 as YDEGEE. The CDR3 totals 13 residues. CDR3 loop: CASSLITGDGYTF. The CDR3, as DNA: TGTGCCAGCAGCCTCATTACAGGGGACGGCTACACCTTC.

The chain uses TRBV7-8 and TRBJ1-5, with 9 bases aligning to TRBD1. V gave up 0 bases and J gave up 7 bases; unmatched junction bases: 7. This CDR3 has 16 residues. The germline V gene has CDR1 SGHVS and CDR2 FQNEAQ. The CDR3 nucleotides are TGTGCCAGCAGCTTAGCGGGGACAGGGCCGAACCAGCCCCAGCATTTT. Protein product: CASSLAGTGPNQPQHF. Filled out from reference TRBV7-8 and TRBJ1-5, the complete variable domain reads GAGVSQSPRYKVAKRGQDVALRCDPISGHVSLFWYQQALGQGPEFLTYFQNEAQLDKSGLPSDRFFAERPEGSVSTLKIQRTQQEDSAVYLCASSLAGTGPNQPQHFGDGTRLSIL.

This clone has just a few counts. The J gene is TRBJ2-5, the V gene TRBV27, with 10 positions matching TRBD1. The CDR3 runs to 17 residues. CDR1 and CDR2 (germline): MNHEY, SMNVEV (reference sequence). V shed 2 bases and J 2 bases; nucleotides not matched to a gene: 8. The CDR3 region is CASSLNRDRGLQETQYF. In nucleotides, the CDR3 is TGTGCCAGCAGTTTAAACCGGGACAGGGGACTTCAAGAGACCCAGTACTTC.

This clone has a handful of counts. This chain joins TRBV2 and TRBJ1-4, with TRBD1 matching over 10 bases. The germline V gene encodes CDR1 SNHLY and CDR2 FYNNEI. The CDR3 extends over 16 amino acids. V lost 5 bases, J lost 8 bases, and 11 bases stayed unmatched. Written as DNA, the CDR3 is TGTGCCAGCAGTCCTAAGGGACAGGGGAGTAGGGAAAAACTGTTTTTT. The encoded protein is CASSPKGQGSREKLFF.

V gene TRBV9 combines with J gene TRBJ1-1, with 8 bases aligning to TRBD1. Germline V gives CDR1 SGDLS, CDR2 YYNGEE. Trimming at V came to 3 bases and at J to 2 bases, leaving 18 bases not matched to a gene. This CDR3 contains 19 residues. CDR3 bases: TGTGCCAGCAGCGCCGGACAGGGTAGAGAGCTACAAATAAACACTGAAGCTTTCTTT. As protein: CASSAGQGRELQINTEAFF.

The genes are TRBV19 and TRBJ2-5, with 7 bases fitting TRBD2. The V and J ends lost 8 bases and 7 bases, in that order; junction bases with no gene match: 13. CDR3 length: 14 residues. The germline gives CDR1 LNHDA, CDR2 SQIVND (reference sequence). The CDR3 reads CASAFSGARGTQYF. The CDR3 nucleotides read TGTGCCAGTGCTTTCAGCGGGGCCCGCGGGACCCAGTACTTC.

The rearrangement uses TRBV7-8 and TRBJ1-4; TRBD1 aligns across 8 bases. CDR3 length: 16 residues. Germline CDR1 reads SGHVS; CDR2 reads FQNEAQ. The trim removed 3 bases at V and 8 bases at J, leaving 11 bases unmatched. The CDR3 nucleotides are TGTGCCAGCAGCTTGCCAATACAGGGGGGGGGAGAAAAACTGTTTTTT. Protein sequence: CASSLPIQGGGEKLFF.

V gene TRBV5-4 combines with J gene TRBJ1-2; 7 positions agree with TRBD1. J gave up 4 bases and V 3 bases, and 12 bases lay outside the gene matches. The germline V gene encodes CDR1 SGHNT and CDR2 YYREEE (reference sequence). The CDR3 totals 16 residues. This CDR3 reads CASSYTGTAISYGYTF. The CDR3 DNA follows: TGTGCCAGCAGCTACACCGGGACAGCCATTTCCTATGGCTACACCTTC.

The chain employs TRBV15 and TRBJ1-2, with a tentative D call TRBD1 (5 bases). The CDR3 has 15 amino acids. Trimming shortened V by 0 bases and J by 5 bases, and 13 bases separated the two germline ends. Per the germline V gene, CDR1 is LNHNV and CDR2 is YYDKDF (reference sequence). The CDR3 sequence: CATSRDSQGPYGYTF. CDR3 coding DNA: TGTGCCACCAGCAGAGATAGTCAGGGCCCTTATGGCTACACCTTC. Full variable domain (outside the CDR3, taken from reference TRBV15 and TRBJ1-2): DAMVIQNPRYQVTQFGKPVTLSCSQTLNHNVMYWYQQKSSQAPKLLFHYYDKDFNNEADTPDNFQSRRPNTSFCFLDIRSPGLGDTAMYLCATSRDSQGPYGYTFGSGTRLTVV.

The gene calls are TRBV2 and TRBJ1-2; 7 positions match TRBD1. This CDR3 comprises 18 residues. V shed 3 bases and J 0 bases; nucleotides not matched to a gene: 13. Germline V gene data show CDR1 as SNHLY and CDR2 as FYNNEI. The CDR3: CASSDRTGVRPANYGYTF. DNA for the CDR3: TGTGCCAGCAGTGACCGGACAGGTGTCCGTCCCGCTAACTATGGCTACACCTTC.

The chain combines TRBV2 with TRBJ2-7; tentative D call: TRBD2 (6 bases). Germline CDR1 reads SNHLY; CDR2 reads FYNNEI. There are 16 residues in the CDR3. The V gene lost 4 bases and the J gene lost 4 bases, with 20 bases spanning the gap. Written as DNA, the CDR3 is TGTGCCAGCAGTGGCGATCTGGGGGGTTGGCATTACGAGCAGTACTTC. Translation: CASSGDLGGWHYEQYF.